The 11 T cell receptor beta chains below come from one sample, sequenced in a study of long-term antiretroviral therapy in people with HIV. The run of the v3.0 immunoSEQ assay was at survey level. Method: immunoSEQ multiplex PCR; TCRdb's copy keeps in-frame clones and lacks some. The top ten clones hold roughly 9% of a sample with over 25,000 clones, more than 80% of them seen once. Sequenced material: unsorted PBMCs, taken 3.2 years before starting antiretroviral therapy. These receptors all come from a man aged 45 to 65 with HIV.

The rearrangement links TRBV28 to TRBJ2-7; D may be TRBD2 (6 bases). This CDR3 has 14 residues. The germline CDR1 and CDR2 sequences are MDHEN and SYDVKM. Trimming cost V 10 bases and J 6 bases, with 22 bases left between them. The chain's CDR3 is CATTLASYGVEQYF. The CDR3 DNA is TGTGCCACTACTCTAGCGTCATACGGTGTCGAGCAGTACTTC.

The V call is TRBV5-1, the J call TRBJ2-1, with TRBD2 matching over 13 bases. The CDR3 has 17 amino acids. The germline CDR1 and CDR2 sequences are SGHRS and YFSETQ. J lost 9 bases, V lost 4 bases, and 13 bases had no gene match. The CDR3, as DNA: TGCGCCAGCAGCAGGCCGCCTACTAGCGGGGGGGCTGGTGAGCAGTTCTTC. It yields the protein CASSRPPTSGGAGEQFF. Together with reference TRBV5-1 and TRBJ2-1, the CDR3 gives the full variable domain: KAGVTQTPRYLIKTRGQQVTLSCSPISGHRSVSWYQQTPGQGLQFLFEYFSETQRNKGNFPGRFSGRQFSNSRSEMNVSTLELGDSALYLCASSRPPTSGGAGEQFFGPGTRLTVL.

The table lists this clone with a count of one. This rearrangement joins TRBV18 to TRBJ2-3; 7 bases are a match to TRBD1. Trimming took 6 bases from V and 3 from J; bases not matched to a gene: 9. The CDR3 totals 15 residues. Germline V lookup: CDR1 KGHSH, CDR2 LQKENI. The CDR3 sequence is CASSRNRGSTDTQYF. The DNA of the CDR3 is TGTGCCAGCTCCCGCAACAGGGGCAGTACAGATACGCAGTATTTT. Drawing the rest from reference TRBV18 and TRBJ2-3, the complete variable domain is NAGVMQNPRHLVRRRGQEARLRCSPMKGHSHVYWYRQLPEEGLKFMVYLQKENIIDESGMPKERFSAEFPKEGPSILRIQQVVRGDSAAYFCASSRNRGSTDTQYFGPGTRLTVL.

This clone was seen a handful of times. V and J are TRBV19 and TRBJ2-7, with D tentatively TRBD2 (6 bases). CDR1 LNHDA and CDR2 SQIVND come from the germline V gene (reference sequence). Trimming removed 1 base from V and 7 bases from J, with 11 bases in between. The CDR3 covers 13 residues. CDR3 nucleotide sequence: TGTGCCAGTAGTATAGTCGCCGCGGGGGAGCAGTACTTC. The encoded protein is CASSIVAAGEQYF.

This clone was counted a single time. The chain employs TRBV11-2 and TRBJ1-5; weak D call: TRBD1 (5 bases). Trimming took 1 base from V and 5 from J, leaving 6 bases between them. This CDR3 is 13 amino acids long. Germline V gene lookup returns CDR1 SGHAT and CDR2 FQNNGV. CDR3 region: CASSLVQDQPQHF. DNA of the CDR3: TGTGCCAGCAGCTTAGTACAGGATCAGCCCCAGCATTTT.

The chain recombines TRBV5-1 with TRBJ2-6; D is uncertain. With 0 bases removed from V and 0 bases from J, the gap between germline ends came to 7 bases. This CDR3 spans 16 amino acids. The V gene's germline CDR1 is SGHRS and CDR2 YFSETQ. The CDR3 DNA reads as TGCGCCAGCAGCTTGGGTACCAACTCTGGGGCCAACGTCCTGACTTTC. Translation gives CASSLGTNSGANVLTF.

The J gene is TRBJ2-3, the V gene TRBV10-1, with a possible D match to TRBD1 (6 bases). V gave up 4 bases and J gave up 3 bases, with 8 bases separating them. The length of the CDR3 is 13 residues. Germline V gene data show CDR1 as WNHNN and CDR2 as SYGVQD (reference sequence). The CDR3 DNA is TGCGCCAGCAGTGGACAGGTGACAGATACGCAGTATTTT. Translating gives CASSGQVTDTQYF.

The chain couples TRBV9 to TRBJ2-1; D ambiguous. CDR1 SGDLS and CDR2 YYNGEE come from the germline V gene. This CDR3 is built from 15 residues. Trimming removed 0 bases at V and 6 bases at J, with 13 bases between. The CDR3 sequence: CASSVGANRFNEQFF. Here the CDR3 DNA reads TGTGCCAGCAGCGTAGGAGCCAATAGGTTCAATGAGCAGTTCTTC. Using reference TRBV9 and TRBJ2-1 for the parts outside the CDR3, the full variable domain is DSGVTQTPKHLITATGQRVTLRCSPRSGDLSVYWYQQSLDQGLQFLIQYYNGEERAKGNILERFSAQQFPDLHSELNLSSLELGDSALYFCASSVGANRFNEQFFGPGTRLTVL.

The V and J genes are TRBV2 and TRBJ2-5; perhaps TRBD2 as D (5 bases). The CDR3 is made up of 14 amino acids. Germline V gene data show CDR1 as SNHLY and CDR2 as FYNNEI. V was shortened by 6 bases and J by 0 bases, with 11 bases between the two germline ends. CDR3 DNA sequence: TGTGCCAGCAGGACGACGGGGTACCAAGAGACCCAGTACTTC. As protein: CASRTTGYQETQYF.

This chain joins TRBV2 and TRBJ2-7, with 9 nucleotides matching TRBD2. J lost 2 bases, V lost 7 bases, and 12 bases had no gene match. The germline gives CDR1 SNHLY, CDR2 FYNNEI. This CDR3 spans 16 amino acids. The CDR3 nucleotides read TGTGCCAGCACGAGGGAACTAGCGGGCGCCACCTACGAGCAGTACTTC. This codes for CASTRELAGATYEQYF.

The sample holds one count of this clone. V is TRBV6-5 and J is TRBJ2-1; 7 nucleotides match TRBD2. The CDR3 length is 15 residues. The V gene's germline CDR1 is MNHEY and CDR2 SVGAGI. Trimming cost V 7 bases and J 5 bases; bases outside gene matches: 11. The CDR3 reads CASTGGLQSHNEQFF. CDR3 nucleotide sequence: TGTGCCAGCACCGGGGGACTACAAAGCCACAATGAGCAGTTCTTC.